In its sample, the clone carrying this TCR beta chain was seen a few times. This record comes from a study of early T cells in non-severe SARS-CoV-2 infection. The CDR3 has 14 amino acids. V was cut by 2 bases and J by 6 bases, with 13 bases left in between. Germline V gene data show CDR1 as MDHEN and CDR2 as SYDVKM. MiXCR, applied by TCRdb to the 5' RACE reads, yields one record per CDR3 protein. The top ten clones hold approximately 2.6% of a sample with 65,000 to 95,000 distinct CDR3 sequences, 16% of them seen once. Sequencing was performed on whole blood. The TCR originated in an adult who was a healthcare worker with PCR-confirmed SARS-CoV-2 infection or an uninfected control (not recorded which). The chain combines TRBV28 with TRBJ1-2, with D tentatively TRBD1 (6 bases). The CDR3 DNA follows: TGTGCCAGCAGTTTAACTGGACAGCAACATGGCTACACCTTC. Protein sequence: CASSLTGQQHGYTF.